This T cell receptor beta chain was documented in a study of T-cell reconstitution after alpha-beta-depleted transplantation in children. Researchers prepared the TCRbeta library using unique molecular identifiers, the study reports. MiXCR was run by TCRdb on the PCR reads, yielding one entry per CDR3 protein. The table records approximately 220,000 distinct CDR3 sequences, roughly a sixth of them present only once. Broader study findings: Diversity of TCRbeta at day 60 was high in some patients, arising from surviving recipient T cells and thymic progenitors. Roughly two months post-transplant, alpha-beta T cells reportedly originated from several hundred graft clones that had expanded. The authors attributed T-cell counts and diversity one year after transplant mostly to newly produced T cells.

As for this clonotype: Antigen: not known.

The sequenced sample was PBMCs, mostly from graft donor cells, obtained 360 days after TCRalphabeta/CD19-depleted stem cell transplant. This sequence was found in a male patient between 2 and 10 years old who had a stem cell transplant for acute lymphoblastic leukemia, so the T cells may come from the graft donor.

The CDR3 sequence is CSVEARAGYTF. In DNA, the CDR3 is TGCAGCGTTGAGGCCAGGGCTGGCTACACCTTC. The J gene is TRBJ1-2, the V gene TRBV29-1; tentatively, D is TRBD1 (5 bases). CDR1 and CDR2 from the germline V gene are SQVTM and ANQGSEA. The CDR3 totals 11 residues. The ends were cut back, 3 bases at V and 7 bases at J, with 9 bases in the middle.